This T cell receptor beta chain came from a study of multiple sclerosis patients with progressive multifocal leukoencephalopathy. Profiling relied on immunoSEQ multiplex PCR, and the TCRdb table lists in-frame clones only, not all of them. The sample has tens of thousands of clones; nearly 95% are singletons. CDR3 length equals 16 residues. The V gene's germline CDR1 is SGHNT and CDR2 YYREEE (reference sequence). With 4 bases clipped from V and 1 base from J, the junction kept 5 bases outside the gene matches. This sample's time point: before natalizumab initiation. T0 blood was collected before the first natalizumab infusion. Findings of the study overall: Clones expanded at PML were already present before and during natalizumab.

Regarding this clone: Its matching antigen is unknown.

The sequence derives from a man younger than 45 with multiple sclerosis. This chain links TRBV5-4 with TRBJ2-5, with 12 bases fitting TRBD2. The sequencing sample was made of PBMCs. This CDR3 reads CASSRGLAGLQETQYF. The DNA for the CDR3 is TGTGCCAGCAGCCGAGGACTAGCGGGGCTCCAAGAGACCCAGTACTTC.